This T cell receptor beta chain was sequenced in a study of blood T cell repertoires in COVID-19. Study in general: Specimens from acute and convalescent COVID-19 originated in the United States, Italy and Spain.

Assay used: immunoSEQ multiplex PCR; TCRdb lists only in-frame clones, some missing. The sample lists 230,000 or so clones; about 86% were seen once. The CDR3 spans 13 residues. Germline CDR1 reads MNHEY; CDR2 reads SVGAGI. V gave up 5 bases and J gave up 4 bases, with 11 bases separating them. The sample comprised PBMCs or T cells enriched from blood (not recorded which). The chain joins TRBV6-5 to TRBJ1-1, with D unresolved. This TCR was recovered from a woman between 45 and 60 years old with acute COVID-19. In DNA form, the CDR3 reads TGTGCCAGCAGTCACGGGGTGGGCACTGAAGCTTTCTTT. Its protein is CASSHGVGTEAFF.